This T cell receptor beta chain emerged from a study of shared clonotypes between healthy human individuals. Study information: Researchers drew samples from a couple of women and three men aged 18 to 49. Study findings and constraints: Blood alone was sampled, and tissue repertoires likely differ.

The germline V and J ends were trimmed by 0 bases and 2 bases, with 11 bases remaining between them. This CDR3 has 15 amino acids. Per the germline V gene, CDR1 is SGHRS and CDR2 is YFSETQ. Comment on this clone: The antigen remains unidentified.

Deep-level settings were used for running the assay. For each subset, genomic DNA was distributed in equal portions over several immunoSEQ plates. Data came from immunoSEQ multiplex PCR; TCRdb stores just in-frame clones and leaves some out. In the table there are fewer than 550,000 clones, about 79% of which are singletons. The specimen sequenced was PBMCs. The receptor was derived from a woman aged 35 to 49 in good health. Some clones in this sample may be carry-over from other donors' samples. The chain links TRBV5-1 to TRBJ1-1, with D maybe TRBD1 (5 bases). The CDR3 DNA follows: TGCGCCAGCAGCTTGGCGTTGGGGGAAAACACTGAAGCTTTCTTT. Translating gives CASSLALGENTEAFF.